This T cell receptor beta chain was profiled in a study of human T cells and chemical hapten exposure. Study information: TCR yields differed between samples (mainly from small differences in pooled library volume).

The authors' processing: The number of TCRs in each sample had a median of approximately 95,000 and spanned roughly 23,224 to 700,000. Each CDR3 protein gets one entry after TCRdb re-called the RACE reads with MiXCR. TCRdb, rather than the study authors, made the V and J calls. The sample carries 89,000 or so distinct CDR3 sequences, around 7.9% recorded once. As to time point: pre-sensitization, week 0. Specified treatment: therapeutic diphenylcyclopropenone sensitization with weekly scalp DPC. Donors were 18 to 70-year-old alopecia patients suitable for DPC. Total RNA came from unfractionated whole blood. This clonotype showed up many times. V lost 4 bases and J lost 6, with 18 bases in between. The CDR3 totals 15 residues.

The sequencing here drew on whole blood, taken in connection with sensitization to the hapten diphenylcyclopropenone (DPC). V usage is TRBV12-3 or TRBV12-4 and J usage is TRBJ1-2; D might be TRBD1 (5 bases). The TCR comes from a man aged 35-49 years with alopecia areata. Some clones in this sample may be carry-over from other donors' samples. The CDR3 protein is CASSSQQAGGDGYTF. CDR3 in DNA: TGTGCCAGCAGTTCCCAACAGGCCGGGGGGGATGGCTACACCTTC.